This T cell receptor beta chain was captured by sequencing in a study of neurological immune-mediated disorders. Study results and limitations: TCR clonal expansion peaked in HTLV-1-associated myelopathy patients and was lowest in multiple sclerosis patients.

Per germline, CDR1 MGHRA and CDR2 YSYEKL. The CDR3 has 19 residues. The ends lost 5 bases at V and 2 bases at J; junction bases unmatched: 12. In its sample, this clonotype is medium-sized. Its specificity is not known. The authors produced cDNA by 5'RACE using 10-nucleotide random UMIs. TCRdb re-called the 5' RACE reads through MiXCR, storing one row per CDR3 protein. The repertoire holds 20,000 to 30,000 distinct CDR3 sequences, with 2% to 2.5% as singletons. The source material was PBMCs. This sequence originates from a woman aged 45-65 years with multiple sclerosis. This chain links TRBV4-1 with TRBJ2-1, with 13 bases that match TRBD2. CDR3 loop: CASSARLAGGSSTYNEQFF. Written as DNA, the CDR3 is TGCGCCAGCAGCGCCAGACTAGCGGGAGGCTCCTCTACCTACAATGAGCAGTTCTTC.